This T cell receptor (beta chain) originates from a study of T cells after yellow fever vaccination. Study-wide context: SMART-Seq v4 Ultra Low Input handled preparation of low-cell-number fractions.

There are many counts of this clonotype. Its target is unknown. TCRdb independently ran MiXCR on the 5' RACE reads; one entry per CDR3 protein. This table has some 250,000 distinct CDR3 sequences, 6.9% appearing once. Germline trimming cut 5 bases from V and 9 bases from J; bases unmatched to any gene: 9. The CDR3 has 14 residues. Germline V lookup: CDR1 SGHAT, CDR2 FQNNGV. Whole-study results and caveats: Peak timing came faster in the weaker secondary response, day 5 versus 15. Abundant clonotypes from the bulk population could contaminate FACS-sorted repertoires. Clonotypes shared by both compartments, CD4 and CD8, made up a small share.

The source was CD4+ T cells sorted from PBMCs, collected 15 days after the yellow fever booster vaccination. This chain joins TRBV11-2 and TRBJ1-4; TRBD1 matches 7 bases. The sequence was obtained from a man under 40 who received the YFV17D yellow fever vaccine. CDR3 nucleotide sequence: TGTGCCAGCAGCCTCGGGACAGAATCCCAAAAACTGTTTTTT. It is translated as CASSLGTESQKLFF.